Listed below are T cell receptor beta chains from one sample, sequenced in a study of a mutant IDH1 vaccine in newly diagnosed glioma. Only in-frame clones appear in the TCRdb table, and some are missing; sequencing was by immunoSEQ multiplex PCR. This table has tens of thousands of clones, over 80% appearing once. These receptors have no identified antigens. The material was PBMCs, obtained from a glioma patient whose treatment included an IDH1 peptide vaccine. The source is a woman aged 40-49 years with glioma. CDR3s include the opening cysteine and the closing phenylalanine or tryptophan. The order of the fields is J gene, D gene, V gene, clone size, CDR3 DNA, CDR3 protein. The D gene is left open where the match is weak. Size tells how often a clone was seen (once, few, many) or the class of an expanded clone, and some rows leave it out.

J: TRBJ1-1; D: TRBD1; V: TRBV5-6; size: once; DNA: TGTGCCAGCAGCGGGGACAGGGGAGACACTGAAGCTTTCTTT; CDR3: CASSGDRGDTEAFF
J: TRBJ1-1; D: NA; V: TRBV5-1; size: NA; DNA: TGCGCCAGCAGCGTGACTACAGGGTTCTATAACACTGAAGCTTTCTTT; CDR3: CASSVTTGFYNTEAFF
J: TRBJ2-7; D: NA; V: TRBV10-3; size: NA; DNA: TGTGCCATCAGGGACACCGGCGACGAGCAGTACTTC; CDR3: CAIRDTGDEQYF
J: TRBJ2-2; D: TRBD1; V: TRBV19; size: NA; DNA: TGTGCCAGTAGTGACCCCGGGACAGTAACCGGGGAGCTGTTTTTT; CDR3: CASSDPGTVTGELFF
J: TRBJ2-1; D: NA; V: TRBV18; size: NA; DNA: TGTGCCAGCTCACAATGGACAGTGTCCTTCAACCACAATGAGCAGTTCTTC; CDR3: CASSQWTVSFNHNEQFF
J: TRBJ2-5; D: NA; V: TRBV2; size: once; DNA: TGTGCTCATTCCTTAGGGGGGGTAAGGGAGACCCAGTACTTC; CDR3: CAHSLGGVRETQYF
J: TRBJ1-2; D: NA; V: TRBV20-1; size: NA; DNA: TGCAGTGCTAGAGCTAACTATGGCTACACCTTC; CDR3: CSARANYGYTF
J: TRBJ1-1; D: NA; V: TRBV28; size: once; DNA: TGTGCCAGCAGGATACACTCAGAAGCTTTCTTT; CDR3: CASRIHSEAFF
J: TRBJ2-3; D: TRBD1; V: TRBV10-3; size: NA; DNA: TGTGCCATCCAGGGGGCTCAGGGCACAGATACGCAGTATTTT; CDR3: CAIQGAQGTDTQYF
J: TRBJ2-1; D: TRBD1; V: TRBV7-2; size: NA; DNA: TGTGCCAGCAGCCCCGACAGGGTAAATGAGCAGTTCTTC; CDR3: CASSPDRVNEQFF
J: TRBJ2-1; D: TRBD2; V: TRBV5-4; size: NA; DNA: TGTGCCAGCAGCCCCCGGGCGGGAGGGCTCGATGAGCAGTTCTTC; CDR3: CASSPRAGGLDEQFF
J: TRBJ2-1; D: NA; V: TRBV7-2; size: NA; DNA: TGTGCCAGCAGCCTGGCCAGAATGGGGGTTTGGGAGCAGTTCTTC; CDR3: CASSLARMGVWEQFF
J: TRBJ2-5; D: NA; V: TRBV19; size: NA; DNA: TGTGCCAGTAGTATACAGGGGCCGGGGGAGACCCAGTACTTC; CDR3: CASSIQGPGETQYF
J: TRBJ2-7; D: NA; V: TRBV5-1; size: NA; DNA: TGCGCCAGCAGTCTGCCCTCCTACGAGCAGTACTTC; CDR3: CASSLPSYEQYF
J: TRBJ2-7; D: TRBD1; V: TRBV29-1; size: NA; DNA: TGCAGCGTTGAAGATGACAGGGGAGATCGCTACGAGCAGTACTTC; CDR3: CSVEDDRGDRYEQYF
J: TRBJ1-4; D: NA; V: TRBV9; size: NA; DNA: TGTGCCAGCACCTCGGGGGGGGCTGGTGATGAAAAACTGTTTTTT; CDR3: CASTSGGAGDEKLFF
J: TRBJ2-5; D: TRBD2; V: TRBV7-8; size: NA; DNA: TGTGCCAGCAGCGACCGGGGGGGCATGGAGACCCAGTACTTC; CDR3: CASSDRGGMETQYF
J: TRBJ1-1; D: NA; V: TRBV7-2; size: NA; DNA: TGTGCCAGCAGCTCCCCAGACCGCGCTGAAGCTTTCTTT; CDR3: CASSSPDRAEAFF
J: TRBJ1-2; D: NA; V: TRBV19; size: once; DNA: TGTGCCAGTACCACTTTGGGCATGTTCTATGGCTACACCTTC; CDR3: CASTTLGMFYGYTF
J: TRBJ2-5; D: NA; V: TRBV7-6; size: NA; DNA: TGTGCCAGCAGCCCCATGGAGACCCAGTACTTC; CDR3: CASSPMETQYF
J: TRBJ1-2; D: TRBD1; V: TRBV7-8; size: NA; DNA: TGTGCCAGCAGCTTAGCGACAGGGGAGGGGTATGGCTACACCTTC; CDR3: CASSLATGEGYGYTF
J: TRBJ1-4; D: NA; V: TRBV7-9; size: NA; DNA: TGTGCCAGGGGGGGGCGAGGTGAAAAACTGTTTTTT; CDR3: CARGGRGEKLFF
J: TRBJ2-7; D: TRBD2; V: TRBV5-1; size: NA; DNA: TGCGCCAGCACTAGGGAGCGGGGTGCCTACGAGCAGTACTTC; CDR3: CASTRERGAYEQYF
J: TRBJ2-2; D: NA; V: TRBV2; size: NA; DNA: TGTGCCAGCAGTGAAGCTTCGAGGGAGCTGTTTTTT; CDR3: CASSEASRELFF
J: TRBJ1-1; D: TRBD1; V: TRBV18; size: NA; DNA: TGTGCCAGCTCACCTAACCAGTTCGGACAGGGGAACACTGAAGCTTTCTTT; CDR3: CASSPNQFGQGNTEAFF
J: TRBJ1-4; D: NA; V: TRBV4-1; size: NA; DNA: TGCGCCAGCAGCCGCAACCGGGACCAGAGGGATGAAAAACTGTTTTTT; CDR3: CASSRNRDQRDEKLFF
J: TRBJ2-2; D: NA; V: TRBV29-1; size: NA; DNA: TGCAGCGTAGGAGCGAACACCGGGGAGCTGTTTTTT; CDR3: CSVGANTGELFF
J: TRBJ2-5; D: TRBD2; V: TRBV5-1; size: NA; DNA: TGCGCCAGCAGCCATAGCGGGGGAGGAGAGACCCAGTACTTC; CDR3: CASSHSGGGETQYF
J: TRBJ1-3; D: TRBD1; V: TRBV6-5; size: NA; DNA: TGTGCCAGCAGCCGCGGGACAGACTCTGGAAACACCATATATTTT; CDR3: CASSRGTDSGNTIYF
J: TRBJ2-7; D: NA; V: TRBV5-6; size: once; DNA: TGTGCCAGCAGCCTGACAGGTTACGAGCAGTACTTC; CDR3: CASSLTGYEQYF
J: TRBJ1-2; D: NA; V: TRBV29-1; size: NA; DNA: TGCAGTGTTGTCTCAACGGAGGGCAGGTCCGGGGGCTACACCTTC; CDR3: CSVVSTEGRSGGYTF
J: TRBJ2-7; D: TRBD2; V: TRBV10-2; size: once; DNA: TGCGCCAGCAGGCCGGGGACTAGCGGGAGGATGTACGAGCAGTACTTC; CDR3: CASRPGTSGRMYEQYF
J: TRBJ2-5; D: TRBD2; V: TRBV6-6; size: NA; DNA: TGTGCCAGCAGTGTGGGCCGGGGGGAAGAGACCCAGTACTTC; CDR3: CASSVGRGEETQYF
J: TRBJ2-7; D: NA; V: TRBV9; size: NA; DNA: TGTGCCAGCAGCGTAGATGAGCGCCCCTGGGGAGAGCAGTACTTC; CDR3: CASSVDERPWGEQYF
J: TRBJ1-1; D: NA; V: TRBV7-6; size: NA; DNA: TGTGCCAGCAGGAGATTTCAGGGGAACACTGAAGCTTTCTTT; CDR3: CASRRFQGNTEAFF
J: TRBJ2-3; D: TRBD2; V: TRBV11-2; size: once; DNA: TGTGCCAGCAGCCACTTAGCGGGGAGCACAGATACGCAGTATTTT; CDR3: CASSHLAGSTDTQYF
J: TRBJ2-4; D: NA; V: TRBV4-3; size: NA; DNA: TGCGCCAGCAGCCAAGATGTCCAGATAGCCAAAAACATTCAGTACTTC; CDR3: CASSQDVQIAKNIQYF